Listed below are T cell receptor beta chains from one sample, sequenced in a study of T cells in Graves' hyperthyroidism and ophthalmopathy. TCRdb re-analysed the multiplex PCR reads in MiXCR, keeping a single row per CDR3 protein. The data contain more than 450,000 distinct CDR3 sequences, around 15% of them singletons. Sequenced: blood. These receptors were collected from a woman between 35 and 50 years old with Graves' hyperthyroidism. CDR3s include the opening cysteine and the closing phenylalanine or tryptophan. A D gene is named only where the DNA matches it firmly. Clone size is stated in some rows and not others, as once, few, many or a class when expanded.

D: -
size: -
J: TRBJ2-1
V: TRBV12-3/TRBV12-4
DNA: TGTGCCAGCAGCTCACTGGAGCCCTTCACTCTCACAGATGAGCAGTTCTTC
CDR3: CASSSLEPFTLTDEQFF

D: -
size: many
J: TRBJ2-7
V: TRBV30
DNA: TGTGCCTGGAGCCAGGTGGGGGAGCAGTACTTC
CDR3: CAWSQVGEQYF

D: -
size: many
J: TRBJ1-6
V: TRBV3-1
DNA: TGTGCCAGCAGCGACCATGGTCCCCTCCACTTT
CDR3: CASSDHGPLHF

D: TRBD2
size: many
J: TRBJ2-5
V: TRBV6-1
DNA: TGTGCCAGCAGTGCACGACTAGCGGGCGGAGAGACCCAGTACTTC
CDR3: CASSARLAGGETQYF

D: -
size: many
J: TRBJ2-1
V: TRBV11-2
DNA: TGTGCCAGCAGCTTCCTTCAGTCCAATGAGCAGTTCTTC
CDR3: CASSFLQSNEQFF

D: -
size: many
J: TRBJ2-1
V: TRBV7-4
DNA: TGTGCCAGCAGTCGAAAGGACTCCGACAATGAGCAGTTCTTC
CDR3: CASSRKDSDNEQFF

D: -
size: many
J: TRBJ2-7
V: TRBV7-2
DNA: TGTGCCAGCAGCCCAGAGGCAGGGGTGCCTTCCTACGAGCAGTACTTC
CDR3: CASSPEAGVPSYEQYF

D: TRBD1
size: -
J: TRBJ1-6
V: TRBV12-3/TRBV12-4
DNA: TGTGCCAGCAGTACCGGGACAGGGACTTCACCCCTCCACTTT
CDR3: CASSTGTGTSPLHF

D: -
size: many
J: TRBJ1-5
V: TRBV2
DNA: TGTGCCAGCAGTTACGGACAGATGTCCGGTCAGCCCCAGCATTTT
CDR3: CASSYGQMSGQPQHF

D: -
size: many
J: TRBJ1-4
V: TRBV20-1
DNA: TGCAGTGCTAAGCAGGCGACTAATGAAAAACTGTTTTTT
CDR3: CSAKQATNEKLFF

D: -
size: many
J: TRBJ1-6
V: TRBV5-1
DNA: TGCGCCAGCAGCTCCGGAAGCAGGGGTCTCGAATTCTCCTATAATTCACCCCTCCACTTT
CDR3: CASSSGSRGLEFSYNSPLHF

D: TRBD2
size: few
J: TRBJ2-2
V: TRBV7-9
DNA: TGTGCCAGCAGGTCACCCCTAGCGGCAACCGGGGAGCTGTTTTTT
CDR3: CASRSPLAATGELFF

D: -
size: many
J: TRBJ2-7
V: TRBV12-3/TRBV12-4
DNA: TGTGCCAGCAGTTTAGAGGGCGGATCCGAGCAGTACTTC
CDR3: CASSLEGGSEQYF

D: -
size: few
J: TRBJ1-2
V: TRBV20-1
DNA: TGCAGTGCTAGACCCCGTTCTAACTATGGCTACACCTTC
CDR3: CSARPRSNYGYTF

D: TRBD1
size: many
J: TRBJ2-7
V: TRBV28
DNA: TGTGCCAGCAGTTTAATTGTAACCCAGGACAGGGTTGACGGGGCCTACTACGAGCAGTACTTC
CDR3: CASSLIVTQDRVDGAYYEQYF

D: -
size: many
J: TRBJ2-7
V: TRBV3-1
DNA: TGTGCCAGCAGCCTGGGACAGCGGGGGCAGTACTTC
CDR3: CASSLGQRGQYF

D: -
size: -
J: TRBJ2-3
V: TRBV7-3
DNA: TGTGCCAGCAGCCCCTGGGCGGCGGATACGCAGTATTTT
CDR3: CASSPWAADTQYF

D: -
size: few
J: TRBJ2-1
V: TRBV11-2
DNA: TGTGCCAGCAGCTTACCGACAGGCGGAGATGAGCAGTTCTTC
CDR3: CASSLPTGGDEQFF

D: -
size: many
J: TRBJ1-1
V: TRBV12-3/TRBV12-4
DNA: TGTGCCAGCAGAGGGTGGAACACTGAAGCTTTCTTT
CDR3: CASRGWNTEAFF

D: -
size: -
J: TRBJ2-5
V: TRBV6-2/TRBV6-3
DNA: TGTGCCAGCAGTTACCACAAGAAAGAGACCCAGTACTTC
CDR3: CASSYHKKETQYF

D: TRBD1
size: many
J: TRBJ2-5
V: TRBV12-3/TRBV12-4
DNA: TGTGCCAGCAGTTTAGCGCTAAAAGGGACAGGGCTAGAGACCCAGTACTTC
CDR3: CASSLALKGTGLETQYF

D: TRBD1
size: many
J: TRBJ2-7
V: TRBV2
DNA: TGTGCCAGCAGTCCCGGGACAGGCGAGCAGTACTTC
CDR3: CASSPGTGEQYF

D: -
size: many
J: TRBJ2-1
V: TRBV30
DNA: TGTGCCTGGAGTGTATTTGCCGGCAATGAGCAGTTCTTC
CDR3: CAWSVFAGNEQFF

D: TRBD1
size: few
J: TRBJ2-7
V: TRBV14
DNA: TGTGCCAGCAGCCAAGCAACCGGGACAGGGGGATACGAGCAGTACTTC
CDR3: CASSQATGTGGYEQYF

D: TRBD1
size: few
J: TRBJ2-5
V: TRBV28
DNA: TGTGCCAGCAGTGCCTCAGGGGGCGAGACCCAGTACTTC
CDR3: CASSASGGETQYF

D: TRBD1
size: many
J: TRBJ2-3
V: TRBV20-1
DNA: TGCAGTGCTAGTGGACAGGGGGCTGGTACAGATACGCAGTATTTT
CDR3: CSASGQGAGTDTQYF

D: TRBD1
size: few
J: TRBJ2-3
V: TRBV6-1
DNA: TGTGCCAGCACAGTCTGGGGACAGGGCGCAGATACGCAGTATTTT
CDR3: CASTVWGQGADTQYF

D: -
size: few
J: TRBJ1-1
V: TRBV9
DNA: TGTGCCAGCAGCCCTAGGGCCAGGGGATCTGGGAACACTGAAGCTTTCTTT
CDR3: CASSPRARGSGNTEAFF

D: TRBD1
size: few
J: TRBJ1-5
V: TRBV5-6
DNA: TGTGCCAGCAGCTTAGGGACAGGGGGTAGAGCGAACAATCAGCCCCAGCATTTT
CDR3: CASSLGTGGRANNQPQHF

D: -
size: few
J: TRBJ2-3
V: TRBV14
DNA: TGTGCCAGCAGCCAATGGAGTAGCACAGATACGCAGTATTTT
CDR3: CASSQWSSTDTQYF

D: -
size: many
J: TRBJ2-7
V: TRBV7-2
DNA: TGTGCCAGCAGACGGGACGGTCACTACGAGCAGTACTTC
CDR3: CASRRDGHYEQYF

D: -
size: many
J: TRBJ1-1
V: TRBV12-3/TRBV12-4
DNA: TGTGCCAGCAGCCCCACCGGGGACGAAGCTTTCTTT
CDR3: CASSPTGDEAFF

D: -
size: -
J: TRBJ1-1
V: TRBV2
DNA: TGTGCCAGCAGTGGACTAACAGGGTCGGGCACTGAAGCTTTCTTT
CDR3: CASSGLTGSGTEAFF

D: -
size: few
J: TRBJ2-3
V: TRBV20-1
DNA: TGCAGTGCTAGAGAGGCCCTACGCACAGATACGCAGTATTTT
CDR3: CSAREALRTDTQYF

D: TRBD1
size: many
J: TRBJ2-4
V: TRBV28
DNA: TGTGCCAGCAGTCCCCCCCGACAGGGGGCGGACATTCAGTACTTC
CDR3: CASSPPRQGADIQYF

D: -
size: few
J: TRBJ1-1
V: TRBV27
DNA: TGTGCCAGCTTACCACGGGGGAACACTGAAGCTTTCTTT
CDR3: CASLPRGNTEAFF

D: TRBD1
size: -
J: TRBJ2-7
V: TRBV6-2/TRBV6-3
DNA: TGTGCCAGCAGTTACTCCGGGACAGGGAACGAGCAGTACTTC
CDR3: CASSYSGTGNEQYF

D: -
size: many
J: TRBJ1-1
V: TRBV18
DNA: TGTGCCAGCTCACCTACTACAGTGAGCACTGAAGCTTTCTTT
CDR3: CASSPTTVSTEAFF

D: TRBD2
size: many
J: TRBJ2-1
V: TRBV28
DNA: TGTGCCAGCAGTCCCAATTCGAGCGGGAGGGCCTACAATGAGCAGTTCTTC
CDR3: CASSPNSSGRAYNEQFF

D: TRBD2
size: many
J: TRBJ2-1
V: TRBV7-2
DNA: TGTGCCAGCAGCTTAGAGTCTCAGCGGGGGCACAATGAGCAGTTCTTC
CDR3: CASSLESQRGHNEQFF

D: -
size: -
J: TRBJ1-1
V: TRBV3-1
DNA: TGTGCCAGCAGCTTTAGTGGGAACACTGAAGCTTCCTTT
CDR3: CASSFSGNTEASF

D: -
size: many
J: TRBJ2-5
V: TRBV18
DNA: TGTGCCAGCTCACAGGCCTCTGAGACCCAGTACTTC
CDR3: CASSQASETQYF

D: TRBD1
size: many
J: TRBJ2-7
V: TRBV2
DNA: TGTGCCAGCCAGACAGGGGAAAACCTACACGAGCAGTACTTC
CDR3: CASQTGENLHEQYF

D: TRBD1
size: many
J: TRBJ1-1
V: TRBV5-1
DNA: TGCGCCAGCAGCTCCGGGACAGGGGGAGTCACTGAAGCTTTCTTT
CDR3: CASSSGTGGVTEAFF

D: TRBD2
size: -
J: TRBJ2-7
V: TRBV3-1
DNA: TGTGCCAGCAGCCAAGTAACTAGCGGGCAGTACTTC
CDR3: CASSQVTSGQYF

D: -
size: -
J: TRBJ1-1
V: TRBV7-2
DNA: TGTGCCAGCAGCTTACTTTTGGGGACCACTGAAGCTTTCTTT
CDR3: CASSLLLGTTEAFF

D: TRBD1
size: few
J: TRBJ1-3
V: TRBV3-1
DNA: TGTGCCAGCAGCCAAGAAAGGGACAGGGCAATCTCTGGAAACACCATATATTTT
CDR3: CASSQERDRAISGNTIYF

D: TRBD2
size: -
J: TRBJ2-7
V: TRBV12-5
DNA: TGTGCTAGTGGTTTGGAGGGACTAGCCACCGAGCAGTACTTC
CDR3: CASGLEGLATEQYF